Below, 8 T cell receptor beta chains from the same sample are listed, as sequenced in a study of blood T cell repertoires in COVID-19. The repertoire was sequenced with immunoSEQ multiplex PCR; TCRdb's copy has only in-frame clones and lacks some. The sample yields about 460,000 clones, approximately 90% seen once. Sequencing was carried out using PBMCs or T cells enriched from blood (not recorded which). Receptors originate from a woman in her sixties or seventies who had recovered from COVID-19.

The chain has TRBV14 and TRBJ1-1, with a weak D call TRBD1 (6 bases). V was clipped by 3 bases and J by 1 base, with 12 bases between them. Germline loops: CDR1 SGHDN, CDR2 FVKESK. The CDR3 has 15 amino acids. CDR3 DNA: TGTGCCAGCAGCCAGATGCCGGGACAGAACACTGAAGCTTTCTTT. This sequence encodes CASSQMPGQNTEAFF.

This rearrangement joins TRBV5-5 to TRBJ1-5; a possible D gene is TRBD1 (5 bases). The CDR3 totals 15 residues. Germline V gene lookup returns CDR1 SGHKS and CDR2 YYEKEE (reference sequence). V lost 0 bases to trimming and J lost 6 bases, with 13 bases between them. The CDR3 sequence is CASSLEAGHFQPQHF. The DNA of the CDR3 is TGTGCCAGCAGCTTGGAGGCAGGGCATTTTCAGCCCCAGCATTTT.

The genes are TRBV4-1 and TRBJ2-3; the D is unclear. Between the trimmed V and J ends, which lost 7 bases and 4 bases, there was a span of 21 bases. The CDR3 loop spans 16 amino acids. Per the germline V gene, CDR1 is MGHRA and CDR2 is YSYEKL. The CDR3 is CASTRFVLVVADTQYF. The CDR3 coding sequence is TGCGCCAGCACCAGATTTGTCCTCGTTGTGGCAGATACGCAGTATTTT.

V gene TRBV11-2 combines with J gene TRBJ1-3; possible D gene TRBD1, 6 bases. Germline CDR1 is SGHAT and CDR2 is FQNNGV. The CDR3 contains 15 residues. The V end was cut by 3 bases, the J end by 4 bases, with 13 bases between. CDR3 sequence: CASSFTGSSGNTIYF. CDR3 nucleotide sequence: TGTGCCAGCAGCTTTACAGGGTCCTCGGGAAACACCATATATTTT.

The J gene is TRBJ1-1, the V gene TRBV3-1 (or the pseudogene TRBV3-2); TRBD1 might be the D (6 bases). This CDR3 region has 13 residues. With 4 bases removed from V and 7 bases from J, the gap between germline ends came to 13 bases. CDR1 and CDR2 (germline): LGHDT, YNNKEL (reference sequence). CDR3 DNA sequence: TGTGCCAGCAGCCCGAACAGGGTCAGTGAAGCTTTCTTT. The encoded protein is CASSPNRVSEAFF.

The chain combines TRBV7-8 with TRBJ2-1; TRBD2 aligns across 11 bases. The CDR3 covers 15 residues. The junction had 6 bases not matched to a gene; V was cut back by 6 bases and J by 5 bases. Germline V gene data show CDR1 as SGHVS and CDR2 as FQNEAQ. The DNA for the CDR3 is TGTGCCAGCAGACGGGGACTAGCGGTAAACAATGAGCAGTTCTTC. It specifies CASRRGLAVNNEQFF.

The V and J genes are TRBV18 and TRBJ1-1; D is uncertain. This CDR3 comprises 14 residues. Germline V gene data show CDR1 as KGHSH and CDR2 as LQKENI. V was shortened by 3 bases and J by 0 bases, with 8 bases between the two germline ends. The CDR3 region has the DNA TGTGCCAGCTCACCCTCTCCCTTGAACACTGAAGCTTTCTTT. This sequence encodes CASSPSPLNTEAFF.

The chain employs TRBV27 and TRBJ2-1; D is perhaps TRBD1 (6 bases). This CDR3 has 15 amino acids. V lost 3 bases to trimming and J lost 3 bases, with 12 bases between them. From germline, CDR1 is MNHEY and CDR2 SMNVEV (reference sequence). The CDR3: CASSLKQGIYNEQFF. As DNA, the CDR3 is TGTGCCAGCAGTTTGAAACAGGGAATCTACAATGAGCAGTTCTTC.